The sequence of this T cell receptor (beta chain) was determined in a study of shared clonotypes between healthy human individuals. Remarks on this clone: Its antigen is not known.

Overall study findings and caveats: Clonotypes not shared had lower generation probabilities than those common to all four donors. Depth of sequencing was expected to influence donor clonotype sharing.

Only CD45RO-negative cells positively selected for CCR7 counted as naive CD8 cells, so terminally differentiated effector memory CD45RA+ cells were excluded. Donors were Caucasian adults residing in Nashville, Tennessee, USA. The table came from immunoSEQ multiplex PCR; TCRdb's copy has only in-frame clones and leaves some out. The data show 550,000 to 650,000 clones, 95% to 96% seen once. The V and J ends lost 0 bases and 5 bases respectively, with 16 bases between them. CDR1 is SNHLY and CDR2 is FYNNEI in the germline V gene. There are 17 residues in the CDR3. This chain links TRBV2 with TRBJ2-2, with D tentatively TRBD2 (6 bases). Source material: naive CD8+ T cells sorted from blood. The TCR comes from a woman under 40 in good health. The CDR3 sequence is CASSEALGTSLTGELFF. DNA for the CDR3: TGTGCCAGCAGTGAAGCCTTAGGGACTTCCCTAACCGGGGAGCTGTTTTTT.